This T cell receptor beta chain was retrieved from a study of cytomegalovirus exposure and HLA in healthy donors. Study conclusions and caveats: The authors enumerated over 150 TCR beta chains as linked to cytomegalovirus. According to an earlier analysis, most TCR beta V segments yielded productive rearrangements about 87% or about 30% of the time.

60 Vbeta and 13 Jbeta primers were used in PCR. Only in-frame clones appear in the TCRdb table, and some are missing; sequencing was by immunoSEQ multiplex PCR. The sample contains some 60,000 clones, around 87% of which appear only once. A note on this clone: Its antigen is unidentified.

The sequence derives from a man younger than 35 in good health and CMV-seronegative. Sequenced input: PBMCs.

CDR3 amino acids: CASSDSGGTYNEQFF. DNA of the CDR3: TGTGCCAGCAGTGACTCGGGAGGGACTTACAATGAGCAGTTCTTC. V and J are TRBV6-4 and TRBJ2-1; 7 bases match TRBD2. V was pared by 0 bases and J by 4 bases, with 3 bases of the junction left unmatched. Germline V CDR1 and CDR2: MRHNA, SNTAGT. This CDR3 is 15 amino acids long.